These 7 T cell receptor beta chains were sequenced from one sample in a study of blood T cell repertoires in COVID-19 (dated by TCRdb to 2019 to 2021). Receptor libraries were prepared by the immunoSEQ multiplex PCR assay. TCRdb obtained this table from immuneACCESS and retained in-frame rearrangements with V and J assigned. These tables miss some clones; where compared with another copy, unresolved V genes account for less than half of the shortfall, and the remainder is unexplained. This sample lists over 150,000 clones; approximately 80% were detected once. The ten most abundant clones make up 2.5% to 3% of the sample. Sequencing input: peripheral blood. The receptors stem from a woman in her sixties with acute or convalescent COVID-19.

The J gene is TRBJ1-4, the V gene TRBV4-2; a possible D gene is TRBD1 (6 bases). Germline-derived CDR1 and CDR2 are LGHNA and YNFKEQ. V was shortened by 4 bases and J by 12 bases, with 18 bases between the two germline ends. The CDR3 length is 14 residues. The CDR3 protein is CASSPQRQGRELFF. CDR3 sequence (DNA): TGTGCCAGCAGCCCGCAGCGCCAGGGGAGAGAACTGTTTTTT.

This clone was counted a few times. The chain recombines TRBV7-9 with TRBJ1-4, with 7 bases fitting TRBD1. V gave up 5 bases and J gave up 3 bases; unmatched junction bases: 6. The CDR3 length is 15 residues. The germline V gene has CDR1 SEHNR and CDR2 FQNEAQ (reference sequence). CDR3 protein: CASSERGQPNEKLFF. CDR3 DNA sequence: TGTGCCAGCAGCGAAAGGGGACAGCCTAATGAAAAACTGTTTTTT.

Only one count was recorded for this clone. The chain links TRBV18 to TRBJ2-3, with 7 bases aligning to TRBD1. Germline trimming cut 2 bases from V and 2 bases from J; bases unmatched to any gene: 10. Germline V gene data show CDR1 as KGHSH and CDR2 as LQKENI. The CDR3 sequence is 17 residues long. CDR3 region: CASSPKEQGFFTDTQYF. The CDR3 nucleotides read TGTGCCAGCTCACCAAAGGAACAGGGGTTTTTCACAGATACGCAGTATTTT.

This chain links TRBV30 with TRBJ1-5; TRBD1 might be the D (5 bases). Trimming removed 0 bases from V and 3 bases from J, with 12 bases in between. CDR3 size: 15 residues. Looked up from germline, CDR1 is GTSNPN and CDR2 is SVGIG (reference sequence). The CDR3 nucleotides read TGTGCCTGGAGTGTAGATGGGGCTCCCAATCAGCCCCAGCATTTT. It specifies CAWSVDGAPNQPQHF.

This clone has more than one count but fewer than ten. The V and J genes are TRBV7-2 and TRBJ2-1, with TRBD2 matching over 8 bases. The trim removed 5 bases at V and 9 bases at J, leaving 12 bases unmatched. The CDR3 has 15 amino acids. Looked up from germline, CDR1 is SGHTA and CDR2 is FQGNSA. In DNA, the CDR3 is TGTGCCAGCAGCCTGATGTCGGGGGGGCTACGTGAGCAGTTCTTC. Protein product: CASSLMSGGLREQFF.

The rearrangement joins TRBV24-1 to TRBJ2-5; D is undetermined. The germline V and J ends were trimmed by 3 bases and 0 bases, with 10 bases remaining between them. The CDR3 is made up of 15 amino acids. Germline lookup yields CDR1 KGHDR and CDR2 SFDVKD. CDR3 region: CATSDPTPYQETQYF. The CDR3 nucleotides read TGTGCCACCAGTGATCCCACACCGTACCAAGAGACCCAGTACTTC.

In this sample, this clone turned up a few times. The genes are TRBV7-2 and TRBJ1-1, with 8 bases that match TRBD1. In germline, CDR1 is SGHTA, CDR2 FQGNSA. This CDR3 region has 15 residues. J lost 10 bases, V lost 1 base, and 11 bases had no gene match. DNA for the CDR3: TGTGCCAGCAGCTTAGGGGCAGGGGGCGCGGGAATAGCTTTCTTT. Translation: CASSLGAGGAGIAFF. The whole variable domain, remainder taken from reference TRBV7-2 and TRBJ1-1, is GAGVSQSPSNKVTEKGKDVELRCDPISGHTALYWYRQSLGQGLEFLIYFQGNSAPDKSGLPSDRFSAERTGGSVSTLTIQRTQQEDSAVYLCASSLGAGGAGIAFFGQGTRLTVV.